The 18 T cell receptor beta chains reported below all come from one sample, sequenced in a study of blood T cell repertoires in COVID-19 (dated by TCRdb to the early 2020s). The library was built by means of the immunoSEQ multiplex PCR assay. Sourced from immuneACCESS, this table was stored by TCRdb with only in-frame sequences that have V and J called. A share of the clones is absent; for the studies checked, an unresolved V gene accounts for under half, and the remainder has no known explanation. In all, the sample holds 110,000 to 150,000 clones, and approximately 85% of those were seen once. The top ten constitute roughly 2.9% of the sample. Sequenced material: peripheral blood. The source is a man aged 50 to 59 with acute or convalescent COVID-19.

V is TRBV5-1 and J is TRBJ2-3; D unclear. Per the germline V gene, CDR1 is SGHRS and CDR2 is YFSETQ. V was clipped by 4 bases and J by 2 bases, with 11 bases between them. The CDR3 is 14 residues long. CDR3 in amino acids: CASSLQHFTDTQYF. DNA for the CDR3: TGCGCCAGCAGCCTACAGCACTTCACAGATACGCAGTATTTT.

The V call is TRBV28, the J call TRBJ2-7; tentatively, D is TRBD2 (8 bases). Germline CDR1 is MDHEN and CDR2 is SYDVKM. There are 15 residues in the CDR3. The ends were cut back, 5 bases at V and 3 bases at J, with 17 bases in the middle. The CDR3 reads CASSPGGGLVYEQYF. CDR3 sequence (DNA): TGTGCCAGCAGTCCGGGAGGGGGCCTTGTCTACGAGCAGTACTTC.

The CDR3, as DNA: TGCGCCAGCAGCTTGAACCGGGACTTACCCACAGATACGCAGTATTTT. It encodes CASSLNRDLPTDTQYF. The chain is built from TRBV5-1 and TRBJ2-3, with a possible D match to TRBD2 (6 bases). V was trimmed by 1 base and J by 2 bases, leaving 14 bases between them. The CDR3 covers 16 residues. Germline V gives CDR1 SGHRS, CDR2 YFSETQ.

This clone was recorded once. The chain carries TRBV24-1 and TRBJ1-5; 9 nucleotides align to TRBD1. The V segment lost 2 bases and the J segment 0 bases; nucleotides outside the gene matches: 13. The germline V gene has CDR1 KGHDR and CDR2 SFDVKD. The CDR3 spans 20 residues. The CDR3 here is CATSDSSPGQGENSNQPQHF. CDR3 sequence (DNA): TGTGCCACCAGTGATTCCTCCCCGGGACAGGGAGAAAATAGCAATCAGCCCCAGCATTTT.

The rearrangement joins TRBV7-9 to TRBJ2-3; D not certain. V was trimmed by 4 bases and J by 2 bases, leaving 16 bases between them. Per germline, CDR1 SEHNR and CDR2 FQNEAQ (reference sequence). The CDR3 is 16 amino acids. The CDR3 bases are TGTGCCAGCAGCTACCCGACTCCGCTAAACACAGATACGCAGTATTTT. It yields the protein CASSYPTPLNTDTQYF.

The chain combines TRBV3-1 (or the pseudogene TRBV3-2) with TRBJ2-7; weak D call: TRBD2 (5 bases). The CDR3 consists of 16 residues. CDR1 is LGHDT, CDR2 YNNKEL, per germline (reference sequence). V was pared by 1 base and J by 7 bases, with 20 bases between. The CDR3 protein is CASSQGELGVRGEQYF. The DNA of the CDR3 is TGTGCCAGCAGCCAAGGCGAGTTGGGCGTCCGGGGTGAGCAGTACTTC.

The chain links TRBV13 to TRBJ2-3; D is perhaps TRBD2 (6 bases). Per the germline V gene, CDR1 is PRHDT and CDR2 is FYEKMQ (reference sequence). This CDR3 spans 16 amino acids. V dropped 1 base and J dropped 0 bases, with 11 bases sitting between them. CDR3 amino acids: CASSLAGLESTDTQYF. In DNA, the CDR3 is TGTGCCAGCAGCTTAGCGGGACTGGAAAGCACAGATACGCAGTATTTT.

This chain joins TRBV5-8 and TRBJ2-7; the match to TRBD1 covers 8 bases. With V trimmed by 1 base and J by 6 bases, 6 bases remained unmatched. Germline V gene sequence: CDR1 SGHTS, CDR2 YDEGEE. The CDR3 spans 14 residues. The CDR3 coding sequence is TGTGCCAGCAGCTTGAGACGACAGGGGAGCGAGCAGTACTTC. Residues: CASSLRRQGSEQYF.

This clone was picked up a small number of times. This rearrangement joins TRBV30 to TRBJ1-2; D not certain. CDR3 length: 11 residues. The germline V gene encodes CDR1 GTSNPN and CDR2 SVGIG (reference sequence). Trimming removed 3 bases at V and 5 bases at J, with 7 bases between. CDR3 region: CAWSGGYGYTF. CDR3 nucleotides: TGTGCCTGGAGCGGAGGGTATGGCTACACCTTC.

This clone showed up just a few times. V is TRBV6-5 and J is TRBJ2-7; D not certain. Germline CDR1 and CDR2: MNHEY and SVGAGI. Trimming removed 6 bases at V and 6 bases at J, with 21 bases between. This CDR3 has 15 amino acids. The CDR3 region has the DNA TGTGCCAGCAGCGAGGTTTCCTTTTCCTTGAGCGAGCAGTACTTC. It yields the protein CASSEVSFSLSEQYF.

The V and J genes are TRBV9 and TRBJ2-3; 9 bases are shared with TRBD2. The CDR3 has 15 residues. Unmatched junction bases numbered 5, after V lost 2 bases and J lost 4 bases. Germline V gene lookup returns CDR1 SGDLS and CDR2 YYNGEE. CDR3 loop: CASSVAGGRSDTQYF. CDR3 DNA: TGTGCCAGCAGCGTGGCGGGAGGGCGTTCAGATACGCAGTATTTT.

The chain combines TRBV6-5 with TRBJ1-5; D remains unclear. V lost 5 bases and J 3 bases, leaving 8 bases between the germline ends. The germline V gene encodes CDR1 MNHEY and CDR2 SVGAGI. CDR3 length: 13 amino acids. CDR3 sequence: CASSPEVNQPQHF. The CDR3, as DNA: TGTGCCAGCAGTCCGGAGGTCAATCAGCCCCAGCATTTT.

The genes are TRBV6-1 and TRBJ1-2; 7 bases agree with TRBD1. CDR3 length: 15 residues. Germline-derived CDR1 and CDR2 are MNHNS and SASEGT. V lost 2 bases, J lost 5 bases, and 8 bases stayed unmatched. The DNA for the CDR3 is TGTGCCAGCAGTGAATCCTTGGACAGGCGGTATGGCTACACCTTC. Amino acids: CASSESLDRRYGYTF.

This chain uses TRBV6-6 with TRBJ2-1; TRBD2 aligns across 14 bases. Germline V gene lookup returns CDR1 MNHNY and CDR2 SVGAGI (reference sequence). With 4 bases clipped from V and 8 bases from J, the junction kept 4 bases outside the gene matches. The CDR3 runs 15 residues. The CDR3 is CASSSTSGGADEQFF. The CDR3, as DNA: TGTGCCAGCAGTTCGACTAGCGGGGGGGCCGATGAGCAGTTCTTC.

The rearrangement joins TRBV9 to TRBJ2-7; weak D call: TRBD1 (6 bases). The V and J ends lost 4 bases and 7 bases respectively, with 18 bases between them. From germline, CDR1 is SGDLS and CDR2 YYNGEE. The CDR3 spans 14 residues. CDR3 nucleotides: TGTGCCAGCAGCCCAACCCAGGTGAGGGGGGAGCAGTACTTC. It is translated as CASSPTQVRGEQYF.

This clone was picked up one time. The chain links TRBV5-4 to TRBJ1-6; 7 positions agree with TRBD1. CDR1 and CDR2 (germline): SGHNT, YYREEE (reference sequence). Trimming took 2 bases from V and 7 from J; bases not matched to a gene: 9. This CDR3 has 16 residues. The CDR3 coding sequence is TGTGCCAGCAGCTTCGACAGGGTTTCTGAGAATTCACCCCTCCACTTT. Protein product: CASSFDRVSENSPLHF.

This clone was counted only a few times. This rearrangement joins TRBV10-3 to TRBJ1-1; D is ambiguous. This CDR3 has 16 residues. Trimming shortened V by 0 bases and J by 1 base, and 12 bases separated the two germline ends. Germline-derived CDR1 and CDR2 are ENHRY and SYGVKD. The CDR3 sequence is CAISESMVTSNTEAFF. The CDR3 DNA sequence: TGTGCCATCAGTGAGTCGATGGTTACATCGAACACTGAAGCTTTCTTT.

A few counts support this clone. The V gene is TRBV6-2 or TRBV6-3, the J gene TRBJ2-7; D call uncertain. The ends were cut back, 5 bases at V and 2 bases at J, with 7 bases in the middle. This CDR3 has 12 residues. In germline, CDR1 is MNHEY, CDR2 SVGEGT. The CDR3 nucleotides are TGTGCCAGCAGTGGTAGTCCCTACGAGCAGTACTTC. Its translation is CASSGSPYEQYF.